The clone carrying this T cell receptor beta chain came up a few times. The antigen is undetermined. Trimming shortened V by 7 bases and J by 5 bases, and 20 bases separated the two germline ends. The CDR3 contains 15 residues. Germline CDR1 is SGHVS and CDR2 is FNYEAQ. The data originate from a study of blood T cells in healthy people across ages. Study-wide points: Naive and antigen-experienced cells were not separated, limiting conclusive comparison.

The authors ran a second PCR of 7 to 11 cycles using a sample-barcoded 5' primer and a J-beta primer mix. Using its own MiXCR run on the 5' RACE reads, TCRdb lists one record per CDR3 protein. The sample shows 780,000 or so distinct CDR3 sequences, roughly three fifths of them seen only once. The sample taken for sequencing was blood. This chain connects TRBV7-6 to TRBJ2-5; TRBD1 might be the D (6 bases). This TCR came from a man aged 40-49 years in good health. The CDR3 sequence: CASNSGQGPLETQYF. As DNA, the CDR3 is TGTGCCAGCAATTCCGGGCAGGGGCCTTTGGAGACCCAGTACTTC.